This TCR beta chain stems from a study of shared clonotypes between healthy human individuals. CDR1 and CDR2 (germline): SSHAT, FNYEAQ (reference sequence). Losses at the gene ends were 1 base for V and 5 bases for J; bases not matched to a gene: 10. The CDR3 covers 16 residues. The assay used deep level. TCRdb keeps only in-frame clones here, not all; method: immunoSEQ multiplex PCR. The sample yields over a million clones, 78% seen once. The sample comprised memory CD4+ T cells from PBMCs. Subset noted: CD45RA-negative fraction. The chain recombines TRBV7-7 with TRBJ2-5; 7 positions match TRBD2. This TCR was sampled from a man in his late teens or twenties in good health. Some clones in this sample may be carry-over from other donors' samples. For the CDR3, the DNA is TGTGCCAGCAGCTTAGGGGCTAGCGGTCAGGTTGAGACCCAGTACTTC. Amino acids: CASSLGASGQVETQYF.